This TCR beta chain was identified during a study of lymphopenia after photon versus proton radiotherapy. Germline loops: CDR1 SGHVS, CDR2 FQNEAQ. V was clipped by 1 base and J by 3 bases, with 13 bases between them. The CDR3 covers 16 residues. This clone was counted a single time. The antigen is not known. General study results and limits: Survival link was tested only in deceased patients; proton benefit remains a possibility. Relative stability marked proton patients; photon patients lost diversity and naive cells.

Sequencing was performed with immunoSEQ multiplex PCR; in TCRdb, only in-frame clones are kept and a portion is missing. In the table there are 26,000 or so clones, about four fifths of which are singletons. The sequencing used peripheral blood, collected from a patient treated with photon-based radiotherapy. This chain uses TRBV7-8 with TRBJ2-1, with D possibly matching TRBD2 (5 bases). This receptor was obtained from a man aged 50 to 59 with gastric cancer. The CDR3 nucleotides are TGTGCCAGCAGCTTAGTTACGGGAATTCGCTACAATGAGCAGTTCTTC. Its translation: CASSLVTGIRYNEQFF.